Presented here are 4 T cell receptor beta chains from one specimen sequenced in a study of beta chain features in type 1 diabetes. Expressed TCRB transcripts were sequenced after all isolated RNA was converted to cDNA. Data came from immunoSEQ multiplex PCR; TCRdb stores just in-frame clones and leaves some out. Of 640,000 or so clones in the sample, 11% to 15% were seen once. Points from the study as a whole: Shortening that was moderate but significant affected the TCRB CDR3s of Type 1 diabetes patients in all four CD4+ subsets.

Antigens of these TCRs are unknown. The sequenced sample consisted of naive CD4+ T cells from blood. The origin of the receptors is a man aged 18 to 30 with type 1 diabetes.

This clone was detected a few times. The gene calls are TRBV5-1 and TRBJ1-1; possibly TRBD1 for D (5 bases). The V gene lost 2 bases and the J gene lost 3 bases, with 17 bases spanning the gap. The CDR3 totals 16 residues. CDR1 is SGHRS, CDR2 YFSETQ, per germline. This chain's CDR3 is CASSLQTSRGYTEAFF. The CDR3, as DNA: TGCGCCAGCAGCTTACAGACATCTCGGGGGTACACTGAAGCTTTCTTT. The variable domain in full, completed from reference TRBV5-1 and TRBJ1-1, reads KAGVTQTPRYLIKTRGQQVTLSCSPISGHRSVSWYQQTPGQGLQFLFEYFSETQRNKGNFPGRFSGRQFSNSRSEMNVSTLELGDSALYLCASSLQTSRGYTEAFFGQGTRLTVV.

V is TRBV28 and J is TRBJ1-5; D might be TRBD1 (5 bases). CDR1 is MDHEN and CDR2 is SYDVKM in the germline V gene. This CDR3 has 13 amino acids. Between the trimmed V and J ends, which lost 8 bases and 6 bases, there was a span of 14 bases. The CDR3, as DNA: TGTGCCAGCTATCCCGGCGGGGGTCAGCCCCAGCATTTT. Its protein product is CASYPGGGQPQHF. The complete variable domain, with remaining parts taken from reference TRBV28 and TRBJ1-5, reads DVKVTQSSRYLVKRTGEKVFLECVQDMDHENMFWYRQDPGLGLRLIYFSYDVKMKEKGDIPEGYSVSREKKERFSLILESASTNQTSMYLCASYPGGGQPQHFGDGTRLSIL.

This clone was counted between two and nine times. The chain couples TRBV4-2 to TRBJ2-7; maybe TRBD1 (5 bases). The CDR3 loop spans 14 amino acids. Germline CDR1 is LGHNA and CDR2 is YNFKEQ. V was shortened by 5 bases and J by 2 bases, with 13 bases between the two germline ends. CDR3 nucleotide sequence: TGTGCCAGCAGCTCCATACAGGAACCCTACGAGCAGTACTTC. Amino acid sequence: CASSSIQEPYEQYF.

A few counts support this clone. The V call is TRBV30, the J call TRBJ1-1; TRBD1 agrees at 9 bases. Germline CDR1 GTSNPN, CDR2 SVGIG (reference sequence). V shed 4 bases, J shed 1 base, and the junction held 4 bases outside the gene matches. The CDR3 consists of 14 residues. The CDR3: CAWIVTGGNTEAFF. The CDR3 DNA is TGTGCCTGGATCGTGACAGGGGGGAACACTGAAGCTTTCTTT.